These 10 T cell receptor beta chains originate from one sample sequenced in a study of CD8+CD57+ T cells in acquired aplastic anemia. Using genomic DNA as the template, TCR beta VDJ and CDR3 profiling was carried out. TCRdb passed the reads through MiXCR, listing each CDR3 protein once. The sample lists under 150,000 distinct CDR3 sequences; less than 45% were seen once. Sequenced: sorted CD4+, CD8+, or CD8+CD57+ T cells (not recorded which) from PBMCs. The receptors derive from a human donor in good health, serving as a control.

The chain recombines TRBV11-2 with TRBJ2-1; TRBD2 aligns across 13 bases. Trimming cost V 5 bases and J 7 bases; bases outside gene matches: 8. Per germline, CDR1 SGHAT and CDR2 FQNNGV. This CDR3 contains 16 residues. The CDR3 region is CASSPRTSGGRNEQFF. Written as DNA, the CDR3 is TGTGCCAGCAGCCCCCGGACTAGCGGGGGACGGAATGAGCAGTTCTTC. Complete variable domain (other parts from reference TRBV11-2 and TRBJ2-1): EAGVAQSPRYKIIEKRQSVAFWCNPISGHATLYWYQQILGQGPKLLIQFQNNGVVDDSQLPKDRFSAERLKGVDSTLKIQPAKLEDSAVYLCASSPRTSGGRNEQFFGPGTRLTVL.

This clonotype was counted only a few times. A read error is possible here, since a much larger clone lies one base away. This chain uses TRBV12-3 or TRBV12-4 with TRBJ1-1; weak D call: TRBD1 (6 bases). This CDR3 is 14 amino acids long. Trimming left V 3 bases short and J 5 bases short, with 13 bases between. As DNA, the CDR3 is TGTGCCAGCAGTTTCAGGGGAGCGGGTACTGAAGCTTTCTTT. This encodes CASSFRGAGTEAFF.

The V and J genes are TRBV29-1 and TRBJ1-5; D gene ambiguous. Germline loops: CDR1 SQVTM, CDR2 ANQGSEA. There are 11 residues in the CDR3. Trimming removed 0 bases from V and 13 bases from J, with 10 bases in between. The CDR3 nucleotides read TGCAGCGTTGAAGATCGGGTATTACAGCATTTT. Residues: CSVEDRVLQHF. The whole variable domain, filled in from reference TRBV29-1 and TRBJ1-5, reads SAVISQKPSRDICQRGTSLTIQCQVDSQVTMMFWYRQQPGQSLTLIATANQGSEATYESGFVIDKFPISRPNLTFSTLTVSNMSPEDSSIYLCSVEDRVLQHFGDGTRLSIL.

The table lists this clonotype with many counts. The V gene is TRBV4-2, the J gene TRBJ1-6, with a possible D match to TRBD1 (5 bases). There are 17 residues in the CDR3. V lost 0 bases to trimming and J lost 5 bases, with 14 bases between them. CDR1 and CDR2 (germline): LGHNA, YNFKEQ. The CDR3 protein is CASSQEGGGRNNSPLHF. As DNA, the CDR3 is TGTGCCAGCAGCCAAGAGGGCGGGGGGAGGAATAATTCACCCCTCCACTTT.

This clonotype was seen many times. CDR3 amino acids: CASSLGGGYNSPLHF. In DNA, the CDR3 is TGTGCCAGCAGTTTGGGCGGGGGATATAATTCACCCCTCCACTTT. The rearrangement uses TRBV12-3 or TRBV12-4 and TRBJ1-6; possible D gene TRBD1, 5 bases. Trimming stripped 3 bases from V and 4 bases from J, with 10 bases between. The CDR3 is 15 amino acids.

The chain employs TRBV25-1 and TRBJ1-3; possible D gene TRBD1, 6 bases. V shed 3 bases and J shed 0 bases, with 18 bases lying between them. Germline CDR1 reads MGHDK; CDR2 reads SYGVNS. The CDR3 sequence is 18 residues long. CDR3: CASSDYLGGASSGNTIYF. The CDR3 DNA sequence: TGTGCCAGCAGTGATTACCTCGGGGGCGCTTCCTCTGGAAACACCATATATTTT.

V gene TRBV11-2 combines with J gene TRBJ2-7, with D perhaps TRBD2 (6 bases). Germline CDR1 is SGHAT and CDR2 is FQNNGV. V dropped 1 base and J dropped 2 bases, with 15 bases sitting between them. The CDR3 loop spans 16 amino acids. This CDR3 is CASSLGVGGSPYEQYF. The DNA for the CDR3 is TGTGCCAGCAGCTTAGGGGTGGGGGGATCTCCCTACGAGCAGTACTTC.

The table lists this clonotype with many counts. The chain uses TRBV6-1 and TRBJ1-1, with a tentative D call TRBD1 (5 bases). The V gene lost 6 bases and the J gene lost 4 bases, with 15 bases spanning the gap. The V gene's germline CDR1 is MNHNS and CDR2 SASEGT. This CDR3 spans 14 amino acids. In DNA form, the CDR3 reads TGTGCCAGCAGGCCTGGGTTGCAGGGCACTGAAGCTTTCTTT. Its translation is CASRPGLQGTEAFF.

This clonotype turned up a few times. This chain joins TRBV2 and TRBJ1-5; D is unclear. Per germline, CDR1 SNHLY and CDR2 FYNNEI. V was pared by 4 bases and J by 4 bases, with 8 bases between. There are 13 residues in the CDR3. DNA of the CDR3: TGTGCCAGCAGTGTCATGTCAAATCAGCCCCAGCATTTT. Residues: CASSVMSNQPQHF.

The chain carries TRBV11-1 and TRBJ2-7; D might be TRBD1 or TRBD2, each matching 5 bases. V lost 4 bases and J lost 2, with 18 bases in between. Germline V lookup: CDR1 SGHAT, CDR2 FQDESV (reference sequence). CDR3 length: 16 amino acids. CDR3 DNA: TGTGCCAGCAGCTCGGCAGTGGGACGGAGACCCTACGAGCAGTACTTC. It translates to CASSSAVGRRPYEQYF.